This T cell receptor (beta chain) was recovered during a study of T cells in Graves' hyperthyroidism and ophthalmopathy. TCR beta CDR3 regions were amplified from RNA. RT-PCR in the first round (using the HTBI primer set) targeted the TCR CDR3. MiXCR was run by TCRdb on the multiplex PCR reads, yielding one entry per CDR3 protein. The table includes fewer than 900,000 distinct CDR3 sequences, 15% to 20% detected once. CDR1 and CDR2 from the germline V gene are SEHNR and FQNEAQ (reference sequence). V was trimmed by 4 bases and J by 4 bases, leaving 7 bases between them. This CDR3 spans 12 amino acids. Patients were excluded because of uncontrolled infection, other autoimmune disease, pregnancy or lactation. Note on this clonotype: A much larger clone differs by one base, so this may be a read error.

Sample: blood. The chain links TRBV7-9 to TRBJ1-1; D is unresolved. The source of this sequence is a woman in her 50s with Graves' hyperthyroidism that later progressed to Graves' ophthalmopathy. CDR3 residues: CASSSPPTEAFF. The CDR3 DNA reads as TGTGCCAGCAGCTCCCCTCCCACTGAAGCTTTCTTT.